These T cell receptor beta chains were read from a single sample in a study of blood T cell repertoires in COVID-19. The method was immunoSEQ multiplex PCR; TCRdb's version includes in-frame clones alone and lacks a portion of them. The data show approximately 150,000 clones, with almost 85% seen just once and roughly 2.5% held by the top ten. Sequencing input: peripheral blood. Receptor source: a woman aged 80 or over with COVID-19, enrolled during active disease. CDR3s include the opening cysteine and the closing phenylalanine or tryptophan. Each record gives: D gene, clone size, V gene, J gene, CDR3 protein, CDR3 DNA. D genes are given only for firm matches. Some rows have no size entry. The others give once, few or many, or a class for an expanded clone.

D gene: TRBD1
clone size: -
V gene: TRBV19
J gene: TRBJ2-1
CDR3 protein: CASSFPATGQFIDEQFF
CDR3 DNA: TGTGCCAGTAGTTTCCCCGCCACGGGACAGTTTATCGATGAGCAGTTCTTC

D gene: TRBD1
clone size: -
V gene: TRBV9
J gene: TRBJ2-2
CDR3 protein: CASSAQGANTGELFF
CDR3 DNA: TGTGCCAGCAGCGCGCAGGGGGCAAACACCGGGGAGCTGTTTTTT

D gene: -
clone size: -
V gene: TRBV28
J gene: TRBJ2-3
CDR3 protein: CASSLSGPDTQYF
CDR3 DNA: TGTGCCAGCAGTTTGTCCGGTCCAGATACGCAGTATTTT

D gene: -
clone size: once
V gene: TRBV9
J gene: TRBJ1-2
CDR3 protein: CASNRDIGGGYTF
CDR3 DNA: TGTGCTAGCAACCGGGACATCGGTGGGGGCTACACCTTC

D gene: -
clone size: -
V gene: TRBV18
J gene: TRBJ2-5
CDR3 protein: CASSPGRQETQYF
CDR3 DNA: TGTGCCAGCTCACCAGGCAGGCAAGAGACCCAGTACTTC

D gene: -
clone size: -
V gene: TRBV10-1
J gene: TRBJ1-1
CDR3 protein: CASSGQTNTEAFF
CDR3 DNA: TGCGCCAGCAGTGGACAGACGAACACTGAAGCTTTCTTT

D gene: -
clone size: -
V gene: TRBV6-5
J gene: TRBJ1-4
CDR3 protein: CASFWQFNEKLFF
CDR3 DNA: TGTGCCAGCTTTTGGCAGTTTAATGAAAAACTGTTTTTT

D gene: -
clone size: -
V gene: TRBV18
J gene: TRBJ1-4
CDR3 protein: CASSPSRARGNEKLFF
CDR3 DNA: TGTGCCAGCTCACCGAGCAGGGCCAGGGGAAATGAAAAACTGTTTTTT

D gene: TRBD1
clone size: -
V gene: TRBV24-1
J gene: TRBJ2-1
CDR3 protein: CATSDVGFRGPVGLNEQFF
CDR3 DNA: TGTGCCACCAGTGATGTCGGTTTCAGGGGGCCCGTAGGACTCAATGAGCAGTTCTTC

D gene: -
clone size: -
V gene: TRBV29-1
J gene: TRBJ2-1
CDR3 protein: CSVDGGGAYNEQFF
CDR3 DNA: TGCAGCGTTGACGGGGGAGGAGCTTACAATGAGCAGTTCTTC

D gene: -
clone size: -
V gene: TRBV4-2
J gene: TRBJ1-3
CDR3 protein: CASSQDGRPSGNTIYF
CDR3 DNA: TGTGCCAGCAGCCAAGATGGCAGGCCCTCTGGAAACACCATATATTTT

D gene: -
clone size: -
V gene: TRBV18
J gene: TRBJ1-5
CDR3 protein: CASSPSRASGNQPQHF
CDR3 DNA: TGTGCCAGCTCACCATCGAGAGCTTCCGGCAATCAGCCCCAGCATTTT

D gene: -
clone size: -
V gene: TRBV2
J gene: TRBJ1-2
CDR3 protein: CASREQLGYGYTF
CDR3 DNA: TGTGCCAGCAGGGAGCAGTTGGGCTATGGCTACACCTTC

D gene: -
clone size: -
V gene: TRBV9
J gene: TRBJ2-3
CDR3 protein: CASNDRGGATDTQYF
CDR3 DNA: TGTGCCAGCAACGATAGGGGCGGGGCGACAGATACGCAGTATTTT

D gene: TRBD2
clone size: -
V gene: TRBV24-1
J gene: TRBJ2-7
CDR3 protein: CATSDSGGDPYEQYF
CDR3 DNA: TGTGCCACCAGTGATTCTGGGGGGGATCCCTACGAGCAGTACTTC

D gene: -
clone size: -
V gene: TRBV14
J gene: TRBJ2-4
CDR3 protein: CASSQDLVDIQYF
CDR3 DNA: TGTGCCAGCAGCCAAGATCTAGTCGACATTCAGTACTTC

D gene: -
clone size: once
V gene: TRBV7-3
J gene: TRBJ2-7
CDR3 protein: CASSLTSAYEQYF
CDR3 DNA: TGTGCCAGCAGCTTAACTTCTGCCTACGAGCAGTACTTC

D gene: -
clone size: few
V gene: TRBV7-3
J gene: TRBJ2-1
CDR3 protein: CASSLTNGEAQFF
CDR3 DNA: TGTGCCAGCAGCTTAACGAACGGGGAAGCGCAGTTCTTC

D gene: -
clone size: -
V gene: TRBV19
J gene: TRBJ2-6
CDR3 protein: CASRRQGGGANVLTF
CDR3 DNA: TGTGCCAGTCGACGACAGGGAGGTGGGGCCAACGTCCTGACTTTC

D gene: -
clone size: -
V gene: TRBV5-1
J gene: TRBJ2-1
CDR3 protein: CASSLVGQTYNEQFF
CDR3 DNA: TGCGCCAGCAGCTTGGTGGGGCAGACCTACAATGAGCAGTTCTTC

D gene: TRBD1
clone size: few
V gene: TRBV2
J gene: TRBJ2-7
CDR3 protein: CASGTGVGGSYEQYF
CDR3 DNA: TGTGCCAGCGGGACAGGGGTAGGGGGCTCCTACGAGCAGTACTTC

D gene: TRBD2
clone size: -
V gene: TRBV10-3
J gene: TRBJ2-1
CDR3 protein: CAISGPPGLAGGANEQFF
CDR3 DNA: TGTGCCATCAGTGGGCCCCCGGGACTAGCGGGAGGGGCCAATGAGCAGTTCTTC

D gene: TRBD1
clone size: once
V gene: TRBV6-5
J gene: TRBJ1-3
CDR3 protein: CASGGQVSGNTIYF
CDR3 DNA: TGTGCCAGCGGGGGACAGGTTTCTGGAAACACCATATATTTT

D gene: TRBD1
clone size: -
V gene: TRBV24-1
J gene: TRBJ1-5
CDR3 protein: CATSDRTGAYNQPQHF
CDR3 DNA: TGTGCCACCAGTGACCGGACAGGGGCCTACAATCAGCCCCAGCATTTT

D gene: TRBD2
clone size: -
V gene: TRBV18
J gene: TRBJ2-3
CDR3 protein: CASSPTSGISTDTQYF
CDR3 DNA: TGTGCCAGCTCACCGACTAGCGGGATTAGCACAGATACGCAGTATTTT

D gene: -
clone size: once
V gene: TRBV30
J gene: TRBJ1-4
CDR3 protein: CRTATNEKLFF
CDR3 DNA: TGTCGTACGGCAACTAATGAAAAACTGTTTTTT

D gene: TRBD1
clone size: -
V gene: TRBV27
J gene: TRBJ1-1
CDR3 protein: CASRTGGTEAFF
CDR3 DNA: TGTGCCAGCAGAACAGGGGGGACTGAAGCTTTCTTT

D gene: TRBD2
clone size: -
V gene: TRBV4-2
J gene: TRBJ2-1
CDR3 protein: CASSQSGGGATEQFF
CDR3 DNA: TGTGCCAGCAGCCAATCTGGCGGGGGGGCTACTGAGCAGTTCTTC

D gene: -
clone size: few
V gene: TRBV9
J gene: TRBJ2-3
CDR3 protein: CASSLPIREYTDTQYF
CDR3 DNA: TGTGCCAGCAGCCTCCCGATACGGGAGTACACAGATACGCAGTATTTT

D gene: -
clone size: -
V gene: TRBV2
J gene: TRBJ2-1
CDR3 protein: CASSSRSSASYNEQFF
CDR3 DNA: TGTGCCAGCAGTTCCCGGTCTAGCGCTTCCTACAATGAGCAGTTCTTC

D gene: TRBD2
clone size: -
V gene: TRBV10-3
J gene: TRBJ2-2
CDR3 protein: CATLGTSGMTGELFF
CDR3 DNA: TGTGCCACCCTAGGGACTAGCGGGATGACCGGGGAGCTGTTTTTT

D gene: -
clone size: -
V gene: TRBV29-1
J gene: TRBJ2-3
CDR3 protein: CSVDSPKDTQYF
CDR3 DNA: TGCAGCGTCGACAGCCCCAAAGATACGCAGTATTTT

D gene: TRBD2
clone size: once
V gene: TRBV24-1
J gene: TRBJ2-7
CDR3 protein: CATSVSSGSRWYEQYF
CDR3 DNA: TGTGCCACCAGTGTCAGTAGCGGGAGTAGGTGGTACGAGCAGTACTTC

D gene: TRBD2
clone size: -
V gene: TRBV27
J gene: TRBJ2-2
CDR3 protein: CASIGTSGITGELFF
CDR3 DNA: TGTGCCAGCATCGGGACTAGCGGGATCACCGGGGAGCTGTTTTTT

D gene: TRBD1
clone size: few
V gene: TRBV5-1
J gene: TRBJ2-7
CDR3 protein: CASSWGQGTYEQYF
CDR3 DNA: TGCGCCAGCAGCTGGGGACAGGGTACCTACGAGCAGTACTTC

D gene: -
clone size: few
V gene: TRBV6-5
J gene: TRBJ1-6
CDR3 protein: CASSYQRDNSPLHF
CDR3 DNA: TGTGCCAGCAGTTACCAACGGGATAATTCACCCCTCCACTTT

D gene: TRBD2
clone size: few
V gene: TRBV6-1
J gene: TRBJ2-1
CDR3 protein: CASSDRLRTSGSDEQFF
CDR3 DNA: TGTGCCAGCAGTGATAGGCTTAGGACTAGCGGATCCGATGAGCAGTTCTTC

D gene: TRBD2
clone size: -
V gene: TRBV5-4
J gene: TRBJ2-5
CDR3 protein: CASSLMGAGSSETQYF
CDR3 DNA: TGTGCCAGCAGCCTCATGGGAGCGGGGTCGTCGGAGACCCAGTACTTC

D gene: TRBD1
clone size: -
V gene: TRBV5-5
J gene: TRBJ2-3
CDR3 protein: CASSLTGDSTDTQYF
CDR3 DNA: TGTGCCAGCAGCTTAACAGGGGATAGCACAGATACGCAGTATTTT

D gene: -
clone size: -
V gene: TRBV4-3
J gene: TRBJ2-2
CDR3 protein: CASSWLLGTGELFF
CDR3 DNA: TGCGCCAGCAGCTGGCTTCTTGGCACCGGGGAGCTGTTTTTT

D gene: TRBD1
clone size: -
V gene: TRBV15
J gene: TRBJ1-2
CDR3 protein: CATSGGDRGIYGYTF
CDR3 DNA: TGTGCCACCAGCGGGGGGGACAGGGGGATCTATGGCTACACCTTC

D gene: TRBD1
clone size: once
V gene: TRBV18
J gene: TRBJ1-5
CDR3 protein: CASSGRQGHNQPQHF
CDR3 DNA: TGTGCCAGCTCGGGGAGACAGGGGCACAATCAGCCCCAGCATTTT

D gene: -
clone size: -
V gene: TRBV24-1
J gene: TRBJ1-1
CDR3 protein: CATSAADYRKGAFF
CDR3 DNA: TGTGCCACCAGTGCCGCGGACTATAGAAAGGGAGCTTTCTTT

D gene: TRBD1
clone size: -
V gene: TRBV7-9
J gene: TRBJ2-5
CDR3 protein: CASSLDLAGGQETQYF
CDR3 DNA: TGTGCCAGCAGCTTAGACTTGGCAGGGGGCCAAGAGACCCAGTACTTC

D gene: -
clone size: -
V gene: TRBV27
J gene: TRBJ1-5
CDR3 protein: CASSYLGRGSQPQHF
CDR3 DNA: TGTGCCAGCAGTTATCTGGGCAGGGGCAGTCAGCCCCAGCATTTT

D gene: -
clone size: -
V gene: TRBV7-3
J gene: TRBJ1-6
CDR3 protein: CASSPDTRGSPLHF
CDR3 DNA: TGTGCCAGCAGCCCAGATACCAGGGGTTCACCCCTCCACTTT

D gene: -
clone size: -
V gene: TRBV11-2
J gene: TRBJ2-7
CDR3 protein: CASSLLSADSYEQYF
CDR3 DNA: TGTGCCAGCAGCTTATTGTCGGCGGACTCCTACGAGCAGTACTTC

D gene: -
clone size: -
V gene: TRBV25-1
J gene: TRBJ1-5
CDR3 protein: CASSVGQHNQPQHF
CDR3 DNA: TGTGCCAGCAGTGTAGGACAACATAATCAGCCCCAGCATTTT

D gene: -
clone size: -
V gene: TRBV6-5
J gene: TRBJ1-2
CDR3 protein: CASSPVRGYGYTF
CDR3 DNA: TGTGCCAGCAGCCCGGTCAGGGGCTATGGCTACACCTTC

D gene: -
clone size: -
V gene: TRBV15
J gene: TRBJ1-4
CDR3 protein: CATSRAQAEKLFF
CDR3 DNA: TGTGCCACCAGCAGAGCCCAGGCTGAAAAACTGTTTTTT

D gene: -
clone size: -
V gene: TRBV4-3
J gene: TRBJ1-2
CDR3 protein: CASSQPGHPNYGYTF
CDR3 DNA: TGCGCCAGCAGCCAACCGGGACACCCTAACTATGGCTACACCTTC

D gene: -
clone size: -
V gene: TRBV19
J gene: TRBJ2-6
CDR3 protein: CASSILGQSGANVLTF
CDR3 DNA: TGTGCCAGTAGTATTCTAGGCCAGTCTGGGGCCAACGTCCTGACTTTC

D gene: TRBD2
clone size: -
V gene: TRBV19
J gene: TRBJ2-5
CDR3 protein: CASSIAGGPGTQYF
CDR3 DNA: TGTGCCAGTAGTATAGCGGGAGGGCCCGGGACCCAGTACTTC

D gene: TRBD1
clone size: once
V gene: TRBV5-5
J gene: TRBJ2-7
CDR3 protein: CASSLRPGTAIYEQYF
CDR3 DNA: TGTGCCAGCAGCCTCCGCCCCGGGACAGCTATCTACGAGCAGTACTTC

D gene: -
clone size: -
V gene: TRBV23-1
J gene: TRBJ1-5
CDR3 protein: CASSGALWTCSSNQPQHF
CDR3 DNA: TGCGCCAGCAGTGGGGCTCTCTGGACATGTTCTAGCAATCAGCCCCAGCATTTT

D gene: TRBD2
clone size: -
V gene: TRBV2
J gene: TRBJ2-7
CDR3 protein: CASRARTSGNYEQYF
CDR3 DNA: TGTGCCAGCAGGGCAAGGACTAGCGGGAACTACGAGCAGTACTTC

D gene: -
clone size: -
V gene: TRBV6-1
J gene: TRBJ1-1
CDR3 protein: CASSEYLNTEAFF
CDR3 DNA: TGTGCCAGCAGTGAATACTTGAACACTGAAGCTTTCTTT

D gene: -
clone size: -
V gene: TRBV7-9
J gene: TRBJ2-5
CDR3 protein: CASSPAGLGAAQETQYF
CDR3 DNA: TGTGCCAGCAGCCCGGCTGGGCTAGGGGCTGCACAGGAGACCCAGTACTTC

D gene: TRBD2
clone size: -
V gene: TRBV10-1
J gene: TRBJ2-3
CDR3 protein: CASSDSGAADTQYF
CDR3 DNA: TGCGCCAGCAGTGATAGCGGGGCGGCAGATACGCAGTATTTT

D gene: TRBD1
clone size: -
V gene: TRBV5-5
J gene: TRBJ1-2
CDR3 protein: CASSLAGGPNYGYTF
CDR3 DNA: TGTGCCAGCAGCTTGGCAGGGGGCCCTAACTATGGCTACACCTTC